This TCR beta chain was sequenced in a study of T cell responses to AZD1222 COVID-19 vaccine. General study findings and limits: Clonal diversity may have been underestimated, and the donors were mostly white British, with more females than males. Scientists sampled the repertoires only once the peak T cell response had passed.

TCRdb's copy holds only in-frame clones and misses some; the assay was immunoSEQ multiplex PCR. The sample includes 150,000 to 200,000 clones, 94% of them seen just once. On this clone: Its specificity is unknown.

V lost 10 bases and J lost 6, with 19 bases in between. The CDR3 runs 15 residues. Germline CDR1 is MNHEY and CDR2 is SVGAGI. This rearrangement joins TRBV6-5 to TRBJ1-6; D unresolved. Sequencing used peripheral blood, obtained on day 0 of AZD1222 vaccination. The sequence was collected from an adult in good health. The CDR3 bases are TGTGCCACCGCCGCGGGTATCCACGGTAATTCACCCCTCCACTTT. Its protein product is CATAAGIHGNSPLHF.